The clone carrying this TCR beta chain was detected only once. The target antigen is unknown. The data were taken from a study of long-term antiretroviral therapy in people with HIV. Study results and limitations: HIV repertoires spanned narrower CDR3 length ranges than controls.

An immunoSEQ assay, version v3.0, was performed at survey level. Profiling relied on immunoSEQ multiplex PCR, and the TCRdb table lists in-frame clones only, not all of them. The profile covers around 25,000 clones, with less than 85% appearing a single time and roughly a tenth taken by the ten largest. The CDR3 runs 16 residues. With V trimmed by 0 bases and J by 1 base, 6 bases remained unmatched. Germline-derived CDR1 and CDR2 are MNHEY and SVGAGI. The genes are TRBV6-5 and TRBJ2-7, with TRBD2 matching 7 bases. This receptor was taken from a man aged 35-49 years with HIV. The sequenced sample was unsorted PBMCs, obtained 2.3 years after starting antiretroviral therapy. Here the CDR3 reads CASSYSGSGASYEQYF. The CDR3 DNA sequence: TGTGCCAGCAGTTACTCGGGGAGCGGGGCTTCCTACGAGCAGTACTTC.